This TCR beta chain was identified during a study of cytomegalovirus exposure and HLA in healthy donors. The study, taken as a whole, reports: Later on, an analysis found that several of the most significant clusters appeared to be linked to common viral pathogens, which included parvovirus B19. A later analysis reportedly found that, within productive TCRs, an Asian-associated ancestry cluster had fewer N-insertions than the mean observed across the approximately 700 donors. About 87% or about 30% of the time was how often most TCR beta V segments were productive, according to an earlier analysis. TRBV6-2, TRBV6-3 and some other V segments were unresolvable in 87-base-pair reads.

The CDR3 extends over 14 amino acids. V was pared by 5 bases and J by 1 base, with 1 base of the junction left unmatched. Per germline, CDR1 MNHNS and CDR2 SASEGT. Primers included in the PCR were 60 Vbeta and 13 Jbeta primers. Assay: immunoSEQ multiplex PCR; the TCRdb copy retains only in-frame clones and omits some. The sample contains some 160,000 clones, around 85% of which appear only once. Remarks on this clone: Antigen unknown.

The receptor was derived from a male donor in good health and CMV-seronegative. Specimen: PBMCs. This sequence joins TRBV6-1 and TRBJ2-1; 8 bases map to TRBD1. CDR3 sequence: CASSWTGSYNEQFF. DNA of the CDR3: TGTGCCAGCAGTTGGACAGGGTCCTACAATGAGCAGTTCTTC.